These 22 T cell receptor beta chains came from one sample sequenced in a study of blood T cell repertoires in COVID-19. Produced via immunoSEQ multiplex PCR; TCRdb's table is partial and in-frame only. This table holds 84,000 or so clones, approximately 83% found once. Sequencing used peripheral blood. These receptors all come from an elderly woman with acute or convalescent COVID-19.

The chain is built from TRBV9 and TRBJ2-1, with a weak D call TRBD1 (5 bases). The CDR3 sequence is 15 residues long. Germline CDR1 and CDR2: SGDLS and YYNGEE. V gave up 0 bases and J gave up 1 base, with 8 bases separating them. DNA for the CDR3: TGTGCCAGCAGCGTAGCTCAGGGATCCTACAATGAGCAGTTCTTC. Amino acid sequence: CASSVAQGSYNEQFF.

This clone has a handful of counts. This rearrangement joins TRBV5-1 to TRBJ2-2, with a possible D match to TRBD2 (5 bases). The CDR3 extends over 14 amino acids. CDR1 is SGHRS and CDR2 is YFSETQ in the germline V gene. V shed 2 bases and J shed 5 bases, with 10 bases lying between them. CDR3 sequence (DNA): TGCGCCAGCAGCTTAGCGGAAGGTACCGGGGAGCTGTTTTTT. Protein sequence: CASSLAEGTGELFF.

The V call is TRBV21-1, the J call TRBJ2-4; TRBD2 was called by the table and not checked on the DNA. TRBV21-1 is deemed a pseudogene. The CDR3 covers 15 residues. CDR3 DNA: TGTGCCAGCATCGGGACTAGCGAACACAAAAACATTCAGTACTTC. This translates into CASIGTSEHKNIQYF.

V usage is TRBV5-1 and J usage is TRBJ2-1; D is possibly TRBD2 (5 bases). This CDR3 region has 15 residues. The germline V gene has CDR1 SGHRS and CDR2 YFSETQ. Trimming removed 0 bases from V and 7 bases from J, with 14 bases in between. The CDR3 loop is CASSLATRALNEQFF. CDR3 sequence (DNA): TGCGCCAGCAGCTTGGCCACTAGAGCCTTGAATGAGCAGTTCTTC.

There are a few counts of this clone. V and J are TRBV6-5 and TRBJ2-7; 9 bases are shared with TRBD1. Germline CDR1 is MNHEY and CDR2 is SVGAGI. The CDR3 runs to 12 residues. Trimming at V came to 6 bases and at J to 6 bases, leaving 3 bases not matched to a gene. CDR3 protein: CASRGDRAEQYF. The CDR3 bases are TGTGCCAGCAGAGGGGACAGGGCCGAGCAGTACTTC.

The chain combines TRBV3-1 (or the pseudogene TRBV3-2) with TRBJ2-1, with a tentative D call TRBD2 (5 bases). The V gene's germline CDR1 is LGHDT and CDR2 YNNKEL (reference sequence). V lost 2 bases and J lost 8, with 16 bases in between. CDR3 length: 15 amino acids. CDR3 residues: CASSQRAAGVDEQFF. The CDR3 DNA sequence: TGTGCCAGCAGCCAAAGGGCCGCCGGGGTCGATGAGCAGTTCTTC.

This clone occurred once. The chain is built from TRBV12-3 or TRBV12-4 and TRBJ1-2, with 7 bases that match TRBD1. The CDR3 has 12 residues. V dropped 8 bases and J dropped 5; count of bases not matched to a gene: 5. As DNA, the CDR3 is TGTGCCAGCCGCGACAGGGATTATGGCTACACCTTC. Translation: CASRDRDYGYTF.

J is TRBJ2-7 and V is TRBV18, with D maybe TRBD1 (5 bases). Germline V lookup: CDR1 KGHSH, CDR2 LQKENI. The CDR3 loop spans 12 amino acids. V lost 1 base and J 9 bases, leaving 10 bases between the germline ends. CDR3 residues: CASSPQGVVQYF. In nucleotides, the CDR3 is TGTGCCAGCTCACCACAAGGGGTGGTGCAGTACTTC.

The V gene is TRBV5-1, the J gene TRBJ2-3; TRBD2 agrees at 7 bases. CDR1 and CDR2 (germline): SGHRS, YFSETQ. The length of the CDR3 is 17 residues. The junction had 8 bases not matched to a gene; V was cut back by 0 bases and J by 1 base. In nucleotides, the CDR3 is TGCGCCAGCAGCTTGGCAAGTGGGAGGGCCGGCACAGATACGCAGTATTTT. Encoded protein: CASSLASGRAGTDTQYF.

This clone was counted a few times. The chain has TRBV5-5 and TRBJ2-6; tentatively, D is TRBD1 (5 bases). Germline V gene lookup returns CDR1 SGHKS and CDR2 YYEKEE (reference sequence). The CDR3 sequence is 18 residues long. V lost 0 bases, J lost 0 bases, and 13 bases lay in between. CDR3 nucleotide sequence: TGTGCCAGCAGCTTGGTTAACAGGTTAAGCTCTGGGGCCAACGTCCTGACTTTC. Amino acids: CASSLVNRLSSGANVLTF.

V gene TRBV7-3 combines with J gene TRBJ2-2; 7 positions agree with TRBD2. V dropped 5 bases and J dropped 4; count of bases not matched to a gene: 10. The CDR3 is 16 amino acids. Per the germline V gene, CDR1 is SGHTA and CDR2 is FQGTGA. The CDR3 is CASSPSGGGSTGELFF. The CDR3 bases are TGTGCCAGCAGCCCAAGTGGGGGAGGGAGCACCGGGGAGCTGTTTTTT.

V usage is TRBV11-2 and J usage is TRBJ2-6, with D uncertain. V lost 5 bases to trimming and J lost 2 bases, with 10 bases between them. Germline CDR1 reads SGHAT; CDR2 reads FQNNGV. CDR3 length: 15 amino acids. The DNA for the CDR3 is TGTGCCAGCAGCCCCCCACTTGCTGGGGCCAACGTCCTGACTTTC. It encodes CASSPPLAGANVLTF. Using reference TRBV11-2 and TRBJ2-6 for the parts outside the CDR3, the full variable domain is EAGVAQSPRYKIIEKRQSVAFWCNPISGHATLYWYQQILGQGPKLLIQFQNNGVVDDSQLPKDRFSAERLKGVDSTLKIQPAKLEDSAVYLCASSPPLAGANVLTFGAGSRLTVL.

The CDR3 nucleotides are TGTGCCAGCAGCGTAGGAACTAGCGGGTACTACGAGCAGTACTTC. This codes for CASSVGTSGYYEQYF. The V and J genes are TRBV9 and TRBJ2-7; 9 bases line up with TRBD2. With V trimmed by 0 bases and J by 3 bases, 4 bases remained unmatched. The V gene's germline CDR1 is SGDLS and CDR2 YYNGEE. The CDR3 sequence is 15 residues long.

This clone has only one observation. The chain combines TRBV5-1 with TRBJ2-1; 7 nucleotides line up with TRBD2. The trim removed 4 bases at V and 3 bases at J, leaving 10 bases unmatched. CDR1 and CDR2 (germline): SGHRS, YFSETQ. There are 16 residues in the CDR3. CDR3 DNA sequence: TGCGCCAGCAGCGAGTCCCCGGGGGGTCTCTACAATGAGCAGTTCTTC. Translating gives CASSESPGGLYNEQFF.

This clone was counted only a few times. This chain uses TRBV2 with TRBJ2-7; TRBD1 matches at 10 bases. Losses at the gene ends were 11 bases for V and 3 bases for J; bases not matched to a gene: 7. Germline lookup yields CDR1 SNHLY and CDR2 FYNNEI. CDR3 size: 13 residues. CDR3 loop: CAGGRTGGYEQYF. The CDR3 DNA sequence: TGTGCCGGAGGTCGGACAGGGGGCTACGAGCAGTACTTC.

The V call is TRBV7-2, the J call TRBJ2-7, with D possibly being TRBD1 (5 bases). The V gene lost 1 base and the J gene lost 1 base, with 11 bases spanning the gap. This CDR3 spans 15 amino acids. Germline loops: CDR1 SGHTA, CDR2 FQGNSA. The CDR3: CASSLEGADSYEQYF. The CDR3 DNA reads as TGTGCCAGCAGCTTAGAAGGGGCGGATTCCTACGAGCAGTACTTC.

This chain links TRBV5-1 with TRBJ2-1; tentative D call: TRBD1 (5 bases). This CDR3 has 13 amino acids. The ends were cut back, 8 bases at V and 0 bases at J, with 9 bases in the middle. The germline V gene has CDR1 SGHRS and CDR2 YFSETQ. The CDR3 DNA is TGCGCCAGTGACAGAGACTCCTACAATGAGCAGTTCTTC. Encoded protein: CASDRDSYNEQFF.

V gene TRBV5-8 combines with J gene TRBJ2-3; D perhaps matches TRBD1 (6 bases). The CDR3 sequence is 14 residues long. Germline loops: CDR1 SGHTS, CDR2 YDEGEE. Trimming shortened V by 3 bases and J by 6 bases, and 14 bases separated the two germline ends. The CDR3 is CASSYRAVGDTQYF. The CDR3 region has the DNA TGTGCCAGCAGCTACAGGGCAGTCGGTGATACGCAGTATTTT.

The chain carries TRBV6-2 or TRBV6-3 and TRBJ2-3, with D possibly being TRBD2 (5 bases). Trimming took off 6 bases at V and 4 bases at J, with 14 bases between the two ends. The CDR3 is 14 residues long. The germline gives CDR1 MNHEY, CDR2 SVGEGT. CDR3 loop: CASSPPWRADTQYF. The DNA for the CDR3 is TGTGCCAGCAGCCCCCCATGGCGGGCAGATACGCAGTATTTT.

This chain uses TRBV9 with TRBJ2-3, with 8 bases lining up with TRBD1. The CDR3 is 16 amino acids. V lost 4 bases and J lost 2; bases outside the gene matches: 9. Germline lookup yields CDR1 SGDLS and CDR2 YYNGEE. The CDR3 here is CASSKRTGKDTDTQYF. CDR3 DNA: TGTGCCAGCAGCAAACGGACAGGGAAAGACACAGATACGCAGTATTTT.

This clone was picked up a small number of times. The chain joins TRBV7-2 to TRBJ2-5, with 9 bases that match TRBD2. In germline, CDR1 is SGHTA, CDR2 FQGNSA. The CDR3 extends over 17 amino acids. V was clipped by 1 base and J by 2 bases; unmatched bases: 8. The CDR3 nucleotides read TGTGCCAGCAGCTTAGGAGTCGGGACTAGCCCACAAGAGACCCAGTACTTC. As protein: CASSLGVGTSPQETQYF.

Concerning this clone: It is unclear where the CDR3 begins or ends on the DNA, so no DNA is shown, and the CDR3 is as TCRdb lists it. This chain joins TRBV6-5 and TRBJ2-3; the table calls TRBD1, which could not be checked here. CDR1 and CDR2 (germline): MNHEY, SVGAGI. From its first to its last residue, the CDR3 has 15 amino acids. The CDR3 protein is CASILGQGAGDTQYF.